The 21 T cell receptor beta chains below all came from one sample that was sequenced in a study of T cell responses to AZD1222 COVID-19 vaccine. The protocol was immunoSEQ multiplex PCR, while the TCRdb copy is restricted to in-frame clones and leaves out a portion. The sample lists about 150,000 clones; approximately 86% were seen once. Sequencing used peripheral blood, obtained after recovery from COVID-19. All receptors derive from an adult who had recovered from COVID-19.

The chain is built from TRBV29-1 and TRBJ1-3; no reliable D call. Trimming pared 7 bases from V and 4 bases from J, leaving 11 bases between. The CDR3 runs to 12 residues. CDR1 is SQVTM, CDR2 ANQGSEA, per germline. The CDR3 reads CSGLSVGNTIYF. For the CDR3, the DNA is TGCAGCGGGCTCTCGGTAGGAAACACCATATATTTT.

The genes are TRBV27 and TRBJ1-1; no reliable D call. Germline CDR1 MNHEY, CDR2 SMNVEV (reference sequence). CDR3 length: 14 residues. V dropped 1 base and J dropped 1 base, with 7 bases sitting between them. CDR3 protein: CASSLFEGNTEAFF. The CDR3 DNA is TGTGCCAGCAGTTTATTCGAGGGGAACACTGAAGCTTTCTTT.

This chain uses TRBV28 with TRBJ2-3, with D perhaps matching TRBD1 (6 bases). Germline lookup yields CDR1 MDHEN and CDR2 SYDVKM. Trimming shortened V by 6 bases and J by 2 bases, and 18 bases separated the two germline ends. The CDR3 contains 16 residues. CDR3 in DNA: TGTGCCAGCAGCCCTCCCCTCGGACAGTACACAGATACGCAGTATTTT. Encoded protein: CASSPPLGQYTDTQYF.

This CDR3 reads CASSSGRIEAFF. CDR3 nucleotides: TGTGCCAGCAGCTCGGGCAGGATTGAAGCTTTCTTT. The rearrangement uses TRBV13 and TRBJ1-1; D remains ambiguous. The CDR3 is 12 residues long. Trimming pared 4 bases from V and 7 bases from J, leaving 10 bases between. Germline assignment: CDR1 PRHDT and CDR2 FYEKMQ (reference sequence).

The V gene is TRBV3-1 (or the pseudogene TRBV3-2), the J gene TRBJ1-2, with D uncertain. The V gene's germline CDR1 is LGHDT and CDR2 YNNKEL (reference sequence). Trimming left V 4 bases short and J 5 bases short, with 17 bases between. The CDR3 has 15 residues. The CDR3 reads CASSPTKRARYGYTF. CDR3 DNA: TGTGCCAGCAGCCCGACTAAGAGGGCGAGGTATGGCTACACCTTC.

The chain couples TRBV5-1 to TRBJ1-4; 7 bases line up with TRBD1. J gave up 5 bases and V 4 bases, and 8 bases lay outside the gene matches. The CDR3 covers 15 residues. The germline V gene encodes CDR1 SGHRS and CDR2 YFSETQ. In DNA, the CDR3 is TGCGCCAGCAGCGGAACAGGGGTTGTCAATGAAAAACTGTTTTTT. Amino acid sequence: CASSGTGVVNEKLFF.

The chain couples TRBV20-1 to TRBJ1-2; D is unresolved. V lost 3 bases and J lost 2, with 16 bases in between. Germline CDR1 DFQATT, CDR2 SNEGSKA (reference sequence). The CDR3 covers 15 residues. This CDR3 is CSASFAAGVNYGYTF. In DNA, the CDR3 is TGCAGTGCTAGTTTTGCGGCAGGCGTAAACTATGGCTACACCTTC.

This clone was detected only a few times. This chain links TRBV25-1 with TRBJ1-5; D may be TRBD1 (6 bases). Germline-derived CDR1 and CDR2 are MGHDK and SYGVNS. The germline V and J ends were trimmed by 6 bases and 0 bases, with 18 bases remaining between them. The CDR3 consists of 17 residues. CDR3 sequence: CASSYPGQLDSNQPQHF. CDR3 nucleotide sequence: TGTGCCAGCAGCTACCCGGGACAACTCGATAGCAATCAGCCCCAGCATTTT.

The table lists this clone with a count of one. The CDR3 is CASSLVGYSYEQYF. The CDR3, as DNA: TGCGCCAGCAGCTTGGTTGGGTATTCCTACGAGCAGTACTTC. The gene calls are TRBV5-1 and TRBJ2-7; the D is unclear. Germline V lookup: CDR1 SGHRS, CDR2 YFSETQ. This CDR3 comprises 14 residues. V was pared by 0 bases and J by 1 base, with 8 bases between.

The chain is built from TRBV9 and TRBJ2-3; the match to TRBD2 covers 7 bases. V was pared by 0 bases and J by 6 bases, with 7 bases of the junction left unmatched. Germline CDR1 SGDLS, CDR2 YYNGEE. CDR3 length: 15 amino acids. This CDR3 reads CASSVASAGVDTQYF. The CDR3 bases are TGTGCCAGCAGCGTAGCTTCGGCGGGGGTGGATACGCAGTATTTT.

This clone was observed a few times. The CDR3 reads CASSQEGRQGAGPRSQQYF. The CDR3 DNA is TGTGCCAGCAGCCAAGAAGGGAGACAGGGGGCCGGCCCAAGGTCCCAGCAGTACTTC. The gene calls are TRBV4-2 and TRBJ2-7; 10 bases align to TRBD1. The V gene's germline CDR1 is LGHNA and CDR2 YNFKEQ. CDR3 length: 19 residues. V trimming: 0 bases; J trimming: 8 bases; junction bases outside the gene matches: 19.

The CDR3: CASSQNPGGSGPKYSNQPQHF. In nucleotides, the CDR3 is TGTGCCAGCAGTCAGAACCCCGGGGGCTCTGGCCCTAAATATAGCAATCAGCCCCAGCATTTT. This rearrangement joins TRBV6-6 to TRBJ1-5; a weak D match, TRBD1 (6 bases). CDR1 is MNHNY, CDR2 SVGAGI, per germline (reference sequence). V was cut by 5 bases and J by 0 bases, with 29 bases left in between. This CDR3 spans 21 amino acids.

CDR3 DNA sequence: TGTGCCAGTAGTAAATGGGAGAAGTCCCAGCATTTT. The encoded protein is CASSKWEKSQHF. The rearrangement links TRBV19 to TRBJ1-5; D unresolved. The CDR3 is 12 amino acids. Germline V gives CDR1 LNHDA, CDR2 SQIVND (reference sequence). V gave up 4 bases and J gave up 11 bases, with 12 bases separating them. Looking up the rest from reference TRBV19 and TRBJ1-5 gives the full variable domain: DGGITQSPKYLFRKEGQNVTLSCEQNLNHDAMYWYRQDPGQGLRLIYYSQIVNDFQKGDIAEGYSVSREKKESFPLTVTSAQKNPTAFYLCASSKWEKSQHFGDGTRLSIL.

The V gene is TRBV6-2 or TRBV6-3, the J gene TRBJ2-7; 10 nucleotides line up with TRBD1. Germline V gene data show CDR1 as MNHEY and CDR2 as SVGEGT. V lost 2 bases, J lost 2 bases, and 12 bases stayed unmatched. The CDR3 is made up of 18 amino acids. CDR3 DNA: TGTGCCAGCAGTTACGCTCCGCAGGGACAGGGGATTGCCTACGAGCAGTACTTC. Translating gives CASSYAPQGQGIAYEQYF.

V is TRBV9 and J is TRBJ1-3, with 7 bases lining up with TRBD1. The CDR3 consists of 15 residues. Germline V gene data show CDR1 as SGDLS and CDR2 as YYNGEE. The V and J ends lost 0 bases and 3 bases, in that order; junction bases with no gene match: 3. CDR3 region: CASSVDRGFGNTIYF. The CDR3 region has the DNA TGTGCCAGCAGCGTAGACAGGGGATTTGGAAACACCATATATTTT. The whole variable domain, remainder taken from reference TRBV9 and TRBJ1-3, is DSGVTQTPKHLITATGQRVTLRCSPRSGDLSVYWYQQSLDQGLQFLIQYYNGEERAKGNILERFSAQQFPDLHSELNLSSLELGDSALYFCASSVDRGFGNTIYFGEGSWLTVV.

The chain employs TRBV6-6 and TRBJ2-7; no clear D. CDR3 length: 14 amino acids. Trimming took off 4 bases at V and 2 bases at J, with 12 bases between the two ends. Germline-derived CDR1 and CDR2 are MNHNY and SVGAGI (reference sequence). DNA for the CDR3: TGTGCCAGCAGTTCCTTGGAAGGAACCTACGAGCAGTACTTC. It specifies CASSSLEGTYEQYF.

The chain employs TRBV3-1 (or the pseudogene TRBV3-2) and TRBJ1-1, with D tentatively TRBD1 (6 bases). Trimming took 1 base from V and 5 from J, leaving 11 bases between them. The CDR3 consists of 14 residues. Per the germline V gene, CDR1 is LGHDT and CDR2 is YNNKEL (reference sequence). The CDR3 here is CASSQGTGRTEAFF. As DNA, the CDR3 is TGTGCCAGCAGCCAAGGAACAGGGAGGACTGAAGCTTTCTTT.

CDR3 sequence (DNA): TGTGCCAGCAGCCCACCCGGAGGGGGGAGGAATCAGCCCCAGCATTTT. Residues: CASSPPGGGRNQPQHF. V usage is TRBV7-8 and J usage is TRBJ1-5; possibly TRBD1 for D (6 bases). This CDR3 region has 16 residues. Germline lookup yields CDR1 SGHVS and CDR2 FQNEAQ. V was trimmed by 5 bases and J by 4 bases, leaving 18 bases between them.

The chain's CDR3 is CASRATGSGYTF. The CDR3 coding sequence is TGTGCCAGCAGAGCCACGGGGTCCGGCTACACCTTC. The chain employs TRBV2 and TRBJ1-2, with D uncertain. This CDR3 comprises 12 residues. Trimming took 6 bases from V and 8 from J, leaving 13 bases between them. Per the germline V gene, CDR1 is SNHLY and CDR2 is FYNNEI.

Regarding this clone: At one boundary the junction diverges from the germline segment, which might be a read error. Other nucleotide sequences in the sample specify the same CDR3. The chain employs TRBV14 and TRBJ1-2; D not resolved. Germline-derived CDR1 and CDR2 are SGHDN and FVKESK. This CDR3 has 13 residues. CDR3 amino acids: CASSRTANYGYTF. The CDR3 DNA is TGTGCCAGCAGTCGGACGGCTAACTATGGCTACACTTTC.

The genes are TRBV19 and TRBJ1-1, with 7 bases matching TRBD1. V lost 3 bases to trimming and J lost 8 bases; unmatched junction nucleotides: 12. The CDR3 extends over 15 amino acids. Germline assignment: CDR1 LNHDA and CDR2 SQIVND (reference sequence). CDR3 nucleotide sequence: TGTGCCAGTAGTATTGGGGGGACAGTCCCTCTCGAAGCTTTCTTT. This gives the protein CASSIGGTVPLEAFF.